The clone carrying this T cell receptor (beta chain) has just a few counts. Its antigen is unidentified. This CDR3 spans 16 amino acids. The data were obtained in a study of T-cell memory formation after mild COVID-19. Study-level findings and limits: Most CD4+ clones that shrank were in CM and EM, while CD8+ ones turned up in EMRA.

From the 5' RACE reads, TCRdb called clonotypes with MiXCR, one entry per CDR3 protein. The sample records hundreds of thousands of distinct CDR3 sequences, 20% to 25% being singletons. J is TRBJ2-5 and V is TRBV21-1. TRBV21-1 is a pseudogene locus. Specimen: PBMCs or a T cell subset sorted from them (not recorded which). The receptor comes from an adult woman who had mild COVID-19 (a few samples of this study predate the infection). Cell type and time point are not known. Here the CDR3 reads CASSNRGTHPWETQYF. CDR3 in DNA: TGTGCCAGCAGCAATCGGGGAACTCACCCGTGGGAGACCCAGTACTTC.